The count of the clone carrying this T cell receptor beta chain is one. This record belongs to a study of blood T cell repertoires in COVID-19. Study details: Acute and convalescent COVID-19 specimens originated in the United States, Italy and Spain. Sample material is recorded as cDNA or gDNA derived from T cells, B-cell-depleted T cells, or PBMCs.

The CDR3 loop spans 15 amino acids. The germline gives CDR1 SGHRS, CDR2 YFSETQ. V gave up 9 bases and J gave up 0 bases; unmatched junction bases: 11. In the original analysis: It was from reference gene primer amplification that nucleated cell counts were estimated. Only in-frame clones appear in the TCRdb table, and some are missing; sequencing was by immunoSEQ multiplex PCR. V, J and clone size reflect that table, while D and trimming were determined from the DNA. The sample has roughly 91,000 clones; approximately 80% are singletons. This sequence originates from a man between 65 and 85 years old with acute or convalescent COVID-19. Material: peripheral blood. The rearrangement uses TRBV5-1 and TRBJ2-5, with 7 positions matching TRBD2. DNA for the CDR3: TGCGCCACCAAGATGGGGGGGACTTACCAAGAGACCCAGTACTTC. It translates to CATKMGGTYQETQYF.